A single TCR beta chain is shown here with its context. Its antigen remains unknown. V lost 3 bases and J lost 3; bases outside the gene matches: 10. Germline CDR1 SGHNT, CDR2 YYREEE (reference sequence). The CDR3 covers 16 residues. The source of the sample is a study of shared clonotypes between healthy human individuals. About 84 million PBMCs supplied genomic DNA for unsorted samples. Notes on the study in general: Only blood underwent sampling, and tissue repertoires likely differ.

Source study methods: Quality scores were absent from the junction-only immunoSEQ sequences, so filtering differed. Assay: immunoSEQ multiplex PCR; the TCRdb copy retains only in-frame clones and omits some. D and trimming come from the DNA, and the V and J calls and clone size come from that table. The sample yields approximately 440,000 clones, around 77% seen once. V is TRBV5-4 and J is TRBJ1-2, with TRBD1 matching over 8 bases. This receptor was obtained from a woman in her 40s in good health. Some clones in this sample may be carry-over from other donors' samples. The sample was PBMCs. Here the CDR3 DNA reads TGTGCCAGCAGCTCCCCCTCGACAGGGGTGGACTATGGCTACACCTTC. Translated, it gives CASSSPSTGVDYGYTF.